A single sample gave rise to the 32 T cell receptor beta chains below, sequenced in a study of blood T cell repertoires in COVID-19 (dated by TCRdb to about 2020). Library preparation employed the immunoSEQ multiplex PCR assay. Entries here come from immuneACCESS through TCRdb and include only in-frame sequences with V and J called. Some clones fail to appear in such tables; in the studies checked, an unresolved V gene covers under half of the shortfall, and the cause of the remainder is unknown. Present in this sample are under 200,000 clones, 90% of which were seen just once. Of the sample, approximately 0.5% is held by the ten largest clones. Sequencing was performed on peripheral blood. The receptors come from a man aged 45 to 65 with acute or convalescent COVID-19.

The CDR3 is CASTESSYEQYF. DNA of the CDR3: TGTGCCTCCACAGAGAGCTCCTACGAGCAGTACTTC. The gene calls are TRBV30 and TRBJ2-7; D call uncertain. V was pared by 7 bases and J by 0 bases, with 10 bases between. This CDR3 comprises 12 residues. Germline CDR1 is GTSNPN and CDR2 is SVGIG (reference sequence).

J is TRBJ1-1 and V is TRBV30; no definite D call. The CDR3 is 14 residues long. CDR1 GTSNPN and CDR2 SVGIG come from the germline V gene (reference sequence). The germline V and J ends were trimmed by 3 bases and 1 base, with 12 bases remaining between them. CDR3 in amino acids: CAWSRFPGNTEAFF. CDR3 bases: TGTGCCTGGAGCCGATTCCCAGGGAACACTGAAGCTTTCTTT.

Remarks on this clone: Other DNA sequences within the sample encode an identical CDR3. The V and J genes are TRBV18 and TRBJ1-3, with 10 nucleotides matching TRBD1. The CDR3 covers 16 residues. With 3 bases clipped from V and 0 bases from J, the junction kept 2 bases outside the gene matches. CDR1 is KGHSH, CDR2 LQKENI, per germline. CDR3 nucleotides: TGTGCCAGCTCACCCGGGACAGGGGACTCTGGAAACACCATATATTTT. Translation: CASSPGTGDSGNTIYF.

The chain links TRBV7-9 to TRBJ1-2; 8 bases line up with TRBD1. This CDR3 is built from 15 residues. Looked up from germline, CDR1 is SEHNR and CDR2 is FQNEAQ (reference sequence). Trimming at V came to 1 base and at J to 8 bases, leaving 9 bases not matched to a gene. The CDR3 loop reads CASSLVSGGSVGYTF. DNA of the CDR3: TGTGCCAGCAGCTTAGTCTCAGGGGGCTCGGTGGGCTACACCTTC.

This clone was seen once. CDR3 sequence: CASGRLAGDTGELFF. CDR3 in DNA: TGTGCCAGTGGCCGATTAGCGGGGGACACCGGGGAGCTGTTTTTT. This chain connects TRBV19 to TRBJ2-2, with 9 positions matching TRBD2. There are 15 residues in the CDR3. CDR1 LNHDA and CDR2 SQIVND come from the germline V gene (reference sequence). V shed 8 bases, J shed 3 bases, and the junction held 7 bases outside the gene matches.

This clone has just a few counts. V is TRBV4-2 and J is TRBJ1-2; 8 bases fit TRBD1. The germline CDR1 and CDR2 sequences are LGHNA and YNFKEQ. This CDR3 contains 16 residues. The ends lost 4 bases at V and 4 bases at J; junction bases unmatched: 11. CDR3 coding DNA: TGTGCCAGCAGCCCCGGTCCGACAGGGGTCAGCTATGGCTACACCTTC. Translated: CASSPGPTGVSYGYTF.

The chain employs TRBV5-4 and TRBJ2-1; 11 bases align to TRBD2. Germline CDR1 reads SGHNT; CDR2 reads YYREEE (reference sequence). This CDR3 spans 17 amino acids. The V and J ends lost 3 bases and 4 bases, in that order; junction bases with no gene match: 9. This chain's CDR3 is CASSSFGTSGIYNEQFF. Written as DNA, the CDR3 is TGTGCCAGCAGCTCATTCGGGACTAGCGGCATATACAATGAGCAGTTCTTC.

This chain's CDR3 is CASSDRAYNSPLHF. The DNA of the CDR3 is TGTGCCAGCAGTGACAGGGCTTATAATTCACCCCTCCACTTT. This chain joins TRBV2 and TRBJ1-6; a possible D gene is TRBD1 (5 bases). Trimming removed 3 bases from V and 4 bases from J, with 7 bases in between. The CDR3 extends over 14 amino acids. Germline V gene data show CDR1 as SNHLY and CDR2 as FYNNEI.

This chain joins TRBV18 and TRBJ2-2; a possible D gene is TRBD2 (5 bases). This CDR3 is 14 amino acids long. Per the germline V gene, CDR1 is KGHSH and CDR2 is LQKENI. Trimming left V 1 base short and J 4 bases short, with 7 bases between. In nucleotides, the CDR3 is TGTGCCAGCTCACCACAGGGAGTCACCGGGGAGCTGTTTTTT. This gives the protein CASSPQGVTGELFF.

The CDR3 sequence: CASSPRPLATDTQYF. DNA for the CDR3: TGTGCCAGCAGCCCCCGTCCTCTGGCCACAGATACGCAGTATTTT. The chain employs TRBV9 and TRBJ2-3; D is unresolved. V lost 4 bases and J 2 bases, leaving 14 bases between the germline ends. The CDR3 loop spans 15 amino acids. Germline V gene sequence: CDR1 SGDLS, CDR2 YYNGEE.

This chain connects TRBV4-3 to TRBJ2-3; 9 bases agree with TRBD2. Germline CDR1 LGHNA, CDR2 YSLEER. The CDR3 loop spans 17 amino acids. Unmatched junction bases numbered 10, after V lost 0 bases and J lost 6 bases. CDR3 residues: CASSQEGASGAWDTQYF. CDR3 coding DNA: TGCGCCAGCAGCCAAGAGGGGGCTAGCGGGGCGTGGGATACGCAGTATTTT.

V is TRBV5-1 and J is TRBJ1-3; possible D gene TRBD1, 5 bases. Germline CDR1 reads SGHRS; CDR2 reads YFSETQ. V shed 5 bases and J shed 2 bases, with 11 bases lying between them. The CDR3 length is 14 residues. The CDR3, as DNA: TGCGCCAGCAGGGCTGGGGCGCCTGGAAACACCATATATTTT. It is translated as CASRAGAPGNTIYF. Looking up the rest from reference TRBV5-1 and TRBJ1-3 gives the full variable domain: KAGVTQTPRYLIKTRGQQVTLSCSPISGHRSVSWYQQTPGQGLQFLFEYFSETQRNKGNFPGRFSGRQFSNSRSEMNVSTLELGDSALYLCASRAGAPGNTIYFGEGSWLTVV.

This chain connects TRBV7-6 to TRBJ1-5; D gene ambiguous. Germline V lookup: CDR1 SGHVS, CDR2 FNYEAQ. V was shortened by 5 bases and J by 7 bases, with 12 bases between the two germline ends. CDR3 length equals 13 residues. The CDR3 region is CASSHGSDQPQHF. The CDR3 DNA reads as TGTGCCAGCAGCCATGGGAGCGACCAGCCCCAGCATTTT.

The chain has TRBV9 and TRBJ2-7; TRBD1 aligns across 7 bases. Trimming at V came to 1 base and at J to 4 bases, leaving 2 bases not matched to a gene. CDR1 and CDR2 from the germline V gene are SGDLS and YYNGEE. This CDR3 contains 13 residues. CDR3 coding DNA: TGTGCCAGCAGCGTATCAGGGGGTTACGAGCAGTACTTC. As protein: CASSVSGGYEQYF.

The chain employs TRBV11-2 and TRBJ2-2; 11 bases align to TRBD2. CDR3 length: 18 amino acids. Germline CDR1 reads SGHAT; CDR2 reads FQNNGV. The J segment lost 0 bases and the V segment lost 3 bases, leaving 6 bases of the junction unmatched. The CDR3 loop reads CASSFLASGGTNTGELFF. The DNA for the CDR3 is TGTGCCAGCAGCTTTTTGGCTAGCGGGGGGACGAACACCGGGGAGCTGTTTTTT.

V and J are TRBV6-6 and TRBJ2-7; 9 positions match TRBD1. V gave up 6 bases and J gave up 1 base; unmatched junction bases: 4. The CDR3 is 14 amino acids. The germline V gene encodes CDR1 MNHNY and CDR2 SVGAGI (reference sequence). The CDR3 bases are TGTGCCAGCAGAAGTGGGACAGGGTCCTACGAGCAGTACTTC. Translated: CASRSGTGSYEQYF.

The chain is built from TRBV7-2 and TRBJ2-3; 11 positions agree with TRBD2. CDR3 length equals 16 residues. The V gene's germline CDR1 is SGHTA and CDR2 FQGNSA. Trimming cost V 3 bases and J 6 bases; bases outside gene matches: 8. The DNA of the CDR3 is TGTGCCAGCAGCTTTCTTCTAGCGGGGGGCCAGGATACGCAGTATTTT. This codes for CASSFLLAGGQDTQYF.

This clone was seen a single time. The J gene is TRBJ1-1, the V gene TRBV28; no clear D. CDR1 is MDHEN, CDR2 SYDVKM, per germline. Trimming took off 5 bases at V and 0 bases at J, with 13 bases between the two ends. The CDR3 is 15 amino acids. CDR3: CASSPKTPLNTEAFF. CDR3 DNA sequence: TGTGCCAGCAGTCCGAAGACACCTCTGAACACTGAAGCTTTCTTT.

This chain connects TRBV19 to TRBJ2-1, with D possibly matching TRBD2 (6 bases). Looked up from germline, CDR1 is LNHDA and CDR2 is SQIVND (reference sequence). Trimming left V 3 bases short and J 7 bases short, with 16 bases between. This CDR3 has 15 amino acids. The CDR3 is CASSIVQGGGNEQFF. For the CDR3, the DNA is TGTGCCAGTAGTATTGTCCAGGGAGGTGGTAATGAGCAGTTCTTC.

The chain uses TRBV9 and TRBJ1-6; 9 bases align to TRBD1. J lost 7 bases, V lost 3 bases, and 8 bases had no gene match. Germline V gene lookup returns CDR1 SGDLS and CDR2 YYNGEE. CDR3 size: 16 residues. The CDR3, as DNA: TGTGCCAGCAGCGGGGGGACAGGGCGTACGAATTCACCCCTCCACTTT. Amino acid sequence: CASSGGTGRTNSPLHF.

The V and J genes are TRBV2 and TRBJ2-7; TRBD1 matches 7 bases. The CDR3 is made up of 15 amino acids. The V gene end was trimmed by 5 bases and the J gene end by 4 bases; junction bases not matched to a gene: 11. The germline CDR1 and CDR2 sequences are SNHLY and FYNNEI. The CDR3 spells CASSLLQGQLYEQYV. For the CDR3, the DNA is TGTGCCAGCAGTTTACTACAGGGGCAGTTGTACGAGCAGTACGTC.

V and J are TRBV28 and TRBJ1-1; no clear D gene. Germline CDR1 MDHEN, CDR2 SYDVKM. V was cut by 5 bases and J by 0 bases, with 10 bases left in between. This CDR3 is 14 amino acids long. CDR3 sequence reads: CASSPSLMNTEAFF. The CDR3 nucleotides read TGTGCCAGCAGTCCCAGTCTCATGAACACTGAAGCTTTCTTT.

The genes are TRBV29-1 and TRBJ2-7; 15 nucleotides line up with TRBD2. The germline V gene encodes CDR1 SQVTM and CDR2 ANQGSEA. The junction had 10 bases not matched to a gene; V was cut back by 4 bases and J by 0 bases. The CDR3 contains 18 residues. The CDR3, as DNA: TGCAGCGTTGCGGGGTCGGGACTAGCGGGAGGAAGCTCCTACGAGCAGTACTTC. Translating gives CSVAGSGLAGGSSYEQYF.

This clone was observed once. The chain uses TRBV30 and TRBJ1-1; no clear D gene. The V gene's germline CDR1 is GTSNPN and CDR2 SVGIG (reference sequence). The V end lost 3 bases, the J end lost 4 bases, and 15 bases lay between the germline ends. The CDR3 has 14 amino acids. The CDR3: CAWRNTGWGTEAFF. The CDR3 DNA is TGTGCCTGGAGGAATACGGGATGGGGCACTGAAGCTTTCTTT.

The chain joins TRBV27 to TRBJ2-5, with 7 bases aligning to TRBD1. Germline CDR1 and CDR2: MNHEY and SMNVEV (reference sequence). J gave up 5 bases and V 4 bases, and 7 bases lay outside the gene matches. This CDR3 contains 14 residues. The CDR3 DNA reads TGTGCCAGCAGTTCGACAGGGAGAAGGGAGACCCAGTACTTC. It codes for CASSSTGRRETQYF.

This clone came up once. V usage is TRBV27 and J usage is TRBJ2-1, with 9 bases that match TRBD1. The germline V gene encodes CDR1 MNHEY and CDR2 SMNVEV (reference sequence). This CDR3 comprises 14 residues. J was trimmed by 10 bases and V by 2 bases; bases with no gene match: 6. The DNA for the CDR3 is TGTGCCAGCAGTTTAGTACAGGGGGCTAGAGAGCAGTTCTTC. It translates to CASSLVQGAREQFF.

The CDR3 loop is CASSQSGQGTPTGELFF. CDR3 nucleotides: TGCGCCAGCAGCCAATCTGGACAGGGGACTCCCACCGGGGAGCTGTTTTTT. The chain recombines TRBV4-1 with TRBJ2-2; 9 nucleotides match TRBD1. Germline loops: CDR1 MGHRA, CDR2 YSYEKL. Germline trimming cut 2 bases from V and 4 bases from J; bases unmatched to any gene: 8. The CDR3 is made up of 17 amino acids.

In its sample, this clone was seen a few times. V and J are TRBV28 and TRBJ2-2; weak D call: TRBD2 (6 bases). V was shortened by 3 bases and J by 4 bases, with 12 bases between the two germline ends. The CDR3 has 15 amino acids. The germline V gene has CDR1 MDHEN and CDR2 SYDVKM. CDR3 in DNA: TGTGCCAGCAGTTTGGCCGGAGCGGGCACCGGGGAGCTGTTTTTT. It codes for CASSLAGAGTGELFF.

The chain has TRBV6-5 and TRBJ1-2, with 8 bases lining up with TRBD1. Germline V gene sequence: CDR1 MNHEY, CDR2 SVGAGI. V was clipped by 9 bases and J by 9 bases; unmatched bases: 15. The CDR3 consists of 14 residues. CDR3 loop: CASLGDRGTNRYTF. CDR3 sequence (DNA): TGTGCCAGTCTCGGAGACAGGGGAACGAATCGCTACACCTTC.

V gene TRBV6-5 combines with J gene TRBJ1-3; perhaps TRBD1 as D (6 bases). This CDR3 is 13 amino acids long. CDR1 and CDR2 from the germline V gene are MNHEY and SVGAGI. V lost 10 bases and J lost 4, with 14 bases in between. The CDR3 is CATLLRGGNTIYF. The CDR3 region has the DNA TGTGCCACCCTTCTCAGGGGCGGAAACACCATATATTTT.

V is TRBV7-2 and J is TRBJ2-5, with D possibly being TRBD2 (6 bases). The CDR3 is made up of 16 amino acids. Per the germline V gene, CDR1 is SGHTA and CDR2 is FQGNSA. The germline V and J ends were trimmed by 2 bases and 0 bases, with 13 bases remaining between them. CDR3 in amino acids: CASSLIPRTNQETQYF. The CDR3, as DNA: TGTGCCAGCAGCTTAATACCCCGGACTAACCAAGAGACCCAGTACTTC.

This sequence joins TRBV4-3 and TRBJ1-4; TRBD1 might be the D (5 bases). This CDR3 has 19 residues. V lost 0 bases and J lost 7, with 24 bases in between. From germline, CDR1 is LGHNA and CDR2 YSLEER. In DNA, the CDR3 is TGCGCCAGCAGCCAAGAGGGGGGGACTTCCCCCATAGGAATTGAAAAACTGTTTTTT. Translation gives CASSQEGGTSPIGIEKLFF.